This TCR beta chain was identified in a study of blood T cell repertoires in COVID-19. About the research overall: Both acute and convalescent COVID-19 samples were obtained from the United States, Italy and Spain. PBMCs, B-cell-depleted T cells, or T cells were the source of the cDNA or gDNA that made up the material.

This CDR3 is built from 13 residues. Trimming stripped 3 bases from V and 4 bases from J, with 9 bases between. Germline loops: CDR1 MNHEY, CDR2 SMNVEV (reference sequence). As processed by the authors: For nucleated cells, counts were estimated from reference gene primer amplification. Data came from immunoSEQ multiplex PCR; TCRdb stores just in-frame clones and leaves some out. The V and J calls and clone size were taken over from that table, and D and trimming were inferred from the DNA. The table lists 280,000 or so clones, roughly 90% of them singletons. This sequence joins TRBV27 and TRBJ1-1, with D possibly matching TRBD1 (5 bases). The TCR sequence derives from a woman between 55 and 75 years old with acute or convalescent COVID-19. Sequencing input: peripheral blood. The CDR3 DNA reads as TGTGCCAGCAGTTTGGGGGGGAGCACTGAAGCTTTCTTT. As protein: CASSLGGSTEAFF.